This passage covers 26 T cell receptor beta chains from one sample sequenced in a study of blood T cells in healthy people across ages. A J-beta primer mix and a sample-barcoded 5' primer were used in a second PCR of roughly 7 to 12 cycles. One entry per CDR3 protein, called by TCRdb with MiXCR from the 5' RACE reads. The sample has 800,000 to 950,000 distinct CDR3 sequences; roughly 28% are singletons. This sample was also put to use in a study of T cells of mothers and their children.

Input material: blood. Receptors originate from a woman between 35 and 50 years old in good health.

V usage is TRBV20-1 and J usage is TRBJ1-6; possible D gene TRBD1, 6 bases. CDR3 size: 12 residues. Per the germline V gene, CDR1 is DFQATT and CDR2 is SNEGSKA (reference sequence). The V gene lost 4 bases and the J gene lost 9 bases, with 10 bases spanning the gap. The CDR3 here is CSAIEGVSPLHF. The CDR3 nucleotides read TGCAGTGCTATCGAGGGGGTTTCACCCCTCCACTTT.

This clonotype appeared a few times. This chain connects TRBV2 to TRBJ2-6; D may be TRBD1 (6 bases). There are 17 residues in the CDR3. CDR1 is SNHLY, CDR2 FYNNEI, per germline. With 8 bases removed from V and 4 bases from J, the gap between germline ends came to 21 bases. This CDR3 is CASAPWTASSGANVLTF. DNA for the CDR3: TGTGCCAGCGCCCCCTGGACAGCCTCATCCGGGGCCAACGTCCTGACTTTC.

This clonotype has ten or more counts. The chain recombines TRBV5-4 with TRBJ2-3; 8 nucleotides match TRBD2. The J segment lost 9 bases and the V segment lost 1 base, leaving 4 bases of the junction unmatched. Germline values: CDR1 SGHNT, CDR2 YYREEE (reference sequence). This CDR3 has 13 residues. In DNA, the CDR3 is TGTGCCAGCAGCTTGACGGGACTAGGAACGCAGTATTTT. Its protein is CASSLTGLGTQYF.

In this sample, this clonotype turned up a few times. The chain is built from TRBV30 and TRBJ1-3; D perhaps matches TRBD1 (5 bases). This CDR3 is built from 14 residues. From germline, CDR1 is GTSNPN and CDR2 SVGIG (reference sequence). V was clipped by 0 bases and J by 2 bases, with 8 bases between them. The DNA of the CDR3 is TGTGCCTGGAGTGTTTGGGGGACTGGAAACACCATATATTTT. Residues: CAWSVWGTGNTIYF.

This clonotype appeared a few times. This sequence joins TRBV27 and TRBJ1-5, with TRBD1 identical over 9 bases. CDR1 and CDR2 from the germline V gene are MNHEY and SMNVEV (reference sequence). Trimming cost V 5 bases and J 0 bases; bases outside gene matches: 8. This CDR3 has 17 amino acids. CDR3 in DNA: TGTGCCAGCAGTAAGAACAGGGGGCCCTATAGCAATCAGCCCCAGCATTTT. This gives the protein CASSKNRGPYSNQPQHF.

This clonotype was seen ten or more times. In nucleotides, the CDR3 is TGTGCCAGCAGTGGACTAGCGGACTCCTACGAGCAGTACTTC. Protein: CASSGLADSYEQYF. The V call is TRBV6-2 or TRBV6-3, the J call TRBJ2-7, with 10 nucleotides matching TRBD2. Germline V gene sequence: CDR1 MNHEY, CDR2 SVGEGT. J gave up 0 bases and V 5 bases, and 1 base lay outside the gene matches. The CDR3 contains 14 residues.

This clonotype was seen a single time. J is TRBJ2-1 and V is TRBV4-3, with D possibly matching TRBD2 (6 bases). V lost 3 bases and J lost 7, with 16 bases in between. Germline values: CDR1 LGHNA, CDR2 YSLEER. The CDR3 runs 15 residues. CDR3 sequence: CASSHRAGRRNEQFF. The CDR3 nucleotides read TGCGCCAGCAGCCACCGGGCGGGGCGACGGAATGAGCAGTTCTTC.

The chain joins TRBV5-1 to TRBJ2-5, with TRBD2 matching over 7 bases. The CDR3 spans 15 residues. With 7 bases clipped from V and 0 bases from J, the junction kept 9 bases outside the gene matches. Germline CDR1 is SGHRS and CDR2 is YFSETQ. The CDR3 bases are TGCGCCAGCCGATCGACTAGCCTGTACCAAGAGACCCAGTACTTC. It yields the protein CASRSTSLYQETQYF.

This clonotype has just a few counts. An end of the junction differs from the germline gene, which may be a read error. This chain links TRBV27 with TRBJ2-7; TRBD2 agrees at 7 bases. Germline assignment: CDR1 MNHEY and CDR2 SMNVEV (reference sequence). The CDR3 is made up of 14 amino acids. The CDR3 spells CASTRTRGPYGQYF. The CDR3 nucleotides are TGTGCCAGCACTAGGACTAGAGGCCCCTACGGGCAGTACTTC.

The chain links TRBV20-1 to TRBJ1-1; D not certain. This CDR3 has 12 amino acids. From germline, CDR1 is DFQATT and CDR2 SNEGSKA (reference sequence). V was trimmed by 5 bases and J by 1 base, leaving 8 bases between them. CDR3 in amino acids: CSAGLRNTEAFF. CDR3 DNA: TGCAGTGCTGGACTCAGGAACACTGAAGCTTTCTTT.

This clonotype was observed a handful of times. The V and J genes are TRBV7-9 and TRBJ2-7; the match to TRBD1 covers 7 bases. Unmatched junction bases numbered 6, after V lost 4 bases and J lost 6 bases. The CDR3 spans 13 residues. Germline CDR1 is SEHNR and CDR2 is FQNEAQ (reference sequence). The CDR3 DNA is TGTGCCAGCAGCTCACAAGCAGGGGGCGAGCAGTACTTC. Translated, it gives CASSSQAGGEQYF. The full variable domain, its missing parts supplied by reference TRBV7-9 and TRBJ2-7, is DTGVSQNPRHKITKRGQNVTFRCDPISEHNRLYWYRQTLGQGPEFLTYFQNEAQLEKSRLLSDRFSAERPKGSFSTLEIQRTEQGDSAMYLCASSSQAGGEQYFGPGTRLTVT.

The chain recombines TRBV7-2 with TRBJ2-5; 7 nucleotides agree with TRBD1. Germline-derived CDR1 and CDR2 are SGHTA and FQGNSA. V dropped 3 bases and J dropped 0; count of bases not matched to a gene: 7. This CDR3 contains 16 residues. This CDR3 is CASSFRTGGYQETQYF. CDR3 bases: TGTGCCAGCAGCTTTAGGACAGGCGGGTACCAAGAGACCCAGTACTTC.

This clonotype occurred once. This could be a read error, since a much larger clone is one nucleotide away. The CDR3 does not close with the conserved phenylalanine or tryptophan, likely indicating a read error. The chain uses TRBV20-1 and TRBJ2-6, with TRBD2 as a possible D gene (5 bases). There are 14 residues in the CDR3. Deletions cut 6 bases from V and 0 bases from J, with 9 bases between. CDR1 is DFQATT, CDR2 SNEGSKA, per germline (reference sequence). CDR3 region: CSAQGSSGANVLTL. The CDR3 DNA sequence: TGCAGTGCGCAAGGGAGCTCTGGGGCCAACGTCCTGACTTTG.

In this sample, this clonotype turned up many times. V and J are TRBV12-3 or TRBV12-4 and TRBJ2-5, with 9 bases aligning to TRBD1. Trimming removed 6 bases from V and 4 bases from J; junction bases left unmatched: 9. The CDR3 spans 15 residues. This chain's CDR3 is CASRPGQGSVETQYF. As DNA, the CDR3 is TGTGCCAGCAGACCCGGACAGGGGAGTGTAGAGACCCAGTACTTC.

The gene calls are TRBV4-1 and TRBJ2-3; 8 bases agree with TRBD2. The CDR3 sequence is 16 residues long. In germline, CDR1 is MGHRA, CDR2 YSYEKL. V was clipped by 1 base and J by 1 base; unmatched bases: 4. In nucleotides, the CDR3 is TGCGCCAGCAGCCAAGTTCAAGCGGGGGGCACAGATACGCAGTATTTT. It encodes CASSQVQAGGTDTQYF.

This clonotype was seen many times. This chain links TRBV27 with TRBJ2-7; TRBD1 is a possible D gene (5 bases). Germline assignment: CDR1 MNHEY and CDR2 SMNVEV (reference sequence). The CDR3 spans 13 residues. Trimming took off 6 bases at V and 5 bases at J, with 14 bases between the two ends. CDR3 nucleotides: TGTGCCAGCAGCTTAAGTTGGGGCAACGAGCAGTACTTC. As protein: CASSLSWGNEQYF.

This clonotype was observed a handful of times. The chain combines TRBV6-2 or TRBV6-3 with TRBJ1-2; 8 bases fit TRBD1. This CDR3 is 14 amino acids long. Germline-derived CDR1 and CDR2 are MNHEY and SVGEGT. V shed 4 bases, J shed 4 bases, and the junction held 5 bases outside the gene matches. CDR3 coding DNA: TGTGCCAGCAGTTTCCCAGGGGGCATCTATGGCTACACCTTC. It yields the protein CASSFPGGIYGYTF.

This clonotype was counted only a few times. The V gene is TRBV5-1, the J gene TRBJ2-6; a possible D gene is TRBD1 (5 bases). V dropped 4 bases and J dropped 0 bases, with 11 bases sitting between them. Germline V gives CDR1 SGHRS, CDR2 YFSETQ. The CDR3 length is 16 residues. This chain's CDR3 is CASSQNRFSGANVLTF. For the CDR3, the DNA is TGCGCCAGCAGCCAGAACAGGTTCTCTGGGGCCAACGTCCTGACTTTC.

The chain employs TRBV7-9 and TRBJ2-7; tentative D call: TRBD2 (6 bases). Germline V gene sequence: CDR1 SEHNR, CDR2 FQNEAQ (reference sequence). Trimming removed 2 bases from V and 7 bases from J, with 15 bases in between. The CDR3 has 14 residues. The CDR3 spells CASSLRGLRDEQYF. Here the CDR3 DNA reads TGTGCCAGCAGCTTACGGGGGTTACGGGATGAGCAGTACTTC.

The sample holds a few counts of this clonotype. This chain uses TRBV18 with TRBJ2-1; the D is unclear. The CDR3 totals 16 residues. From germline, CDR1 is KGHSH and CDR2 LQKENI. The V gene lost 2 bases and the J gene lost 0 bases, with 11 bases spanning the gap. The CDR3 sequence is CASSPGQDPSYNEQFF. The CDR3 DNA is TGTGCCAGCTCACCAGGGCAGGACCCCTCCTACAATGAGCAGTTCTTC.

The rearrangement joins TRBV12-3 or TRBV12-4 to TRBJ2-1, with 11 bases lining up with TRBD2. V shed 10 bases and J 7 bases; nucleotides not matched to a gene: 6. The CDR3 is 13 amino acids. Here the CDR3 reads CATTSGGRNEQFF. The DNA for the CDR3 is TGTGCCACCACTAGCGGGGGTAGGAATGAGCAGTTCTTC.

In this sample, this clonotype turned up many times. The chain has TRBV27 and TRBJ2-5; 9 nucleotides agree with TRBD1. Germline CDR1 is MNHEY and CDR2 is SMNVEV (reference sequence). This CDR3 is built from 15 residues. V was pared by 6 bases and J by 4 bases, with 9 bases of the junction left unmatched. CDR3 in DNA: TGTGCCAGCAGCTTCGCCGGGACAGGGAGAGAGACCCAGTACTTC. Protein sequence: CASSFAGTGRETQYF.

This clonotype was seen repeatedly, ten times or more. V and J are TRBV27 and TRBJ2-7; D gene uncertain. The germline CDR1 and CDR2 sequences are MNHEY and SMNVEV (reference sequence). Trimming shortened V by 2 bases and J by 7 bases, and 12 bases separated the two germline ends. The CDR3 consists of 13 residues. The CDR3 bases are TGTGCCAGCAGTTTAGGAGCCGGAGAAGAGCAGTACTTC. Translating gives CASSLGAGEEQYF.

This clonotype was observed a few times. The genes are TRBV7-9 and TRBJ1-1; D remains unclear. Germline CDR1 SEHNR, CDR2 FQNEAQ (reference sequence). The ends were cut back, 10 bases at V and 1 base at J, with 13 bases in the middle. CDR3 length: 13 amino acids. The chain's CDR3 is CATREGGNTEAFF. The CDR3 DNA reads as TGTGCCACCCGAGAGGGAGGGAACACTGAAGCTTTCTTT.

This clonotype was detected many times. The V call is TRBV29-1, the J call TRBJ2-7; D assignment may be TRBD1 or TRBD2 (7 bases each). This CDR3 is 14 amino acids long. CDR1 is SQVTM and CDR2 is ANQGSEA in the germline V gene. Between the trimmed V and J ends, which lost 7 bases and 3 bases, there was a span of 19 bases. The CDR3 DNA follows: TGCAGCGGGGCCAGGGGGGGAGCAGTCTACGAGCAGTACTTC. Encoded protein: CSGARGGAVYEQYF.

This clonotype showed up many times. The V gene is TRBV12-3 or TRBV12-4, the J gene TRBJ2-7; 11 bases align to TRBD2. J was trimmed by 2 bases and V by 6 bases; bases with no gene match: 3. The CDR3 sequence is 14 residues long. CDR3 loop: CASSTSGGTYEQYF. CDR3 bases: TGTGCCAGCAGCACTAGCGGGGGAACCTACGAGCAGTACTTC.